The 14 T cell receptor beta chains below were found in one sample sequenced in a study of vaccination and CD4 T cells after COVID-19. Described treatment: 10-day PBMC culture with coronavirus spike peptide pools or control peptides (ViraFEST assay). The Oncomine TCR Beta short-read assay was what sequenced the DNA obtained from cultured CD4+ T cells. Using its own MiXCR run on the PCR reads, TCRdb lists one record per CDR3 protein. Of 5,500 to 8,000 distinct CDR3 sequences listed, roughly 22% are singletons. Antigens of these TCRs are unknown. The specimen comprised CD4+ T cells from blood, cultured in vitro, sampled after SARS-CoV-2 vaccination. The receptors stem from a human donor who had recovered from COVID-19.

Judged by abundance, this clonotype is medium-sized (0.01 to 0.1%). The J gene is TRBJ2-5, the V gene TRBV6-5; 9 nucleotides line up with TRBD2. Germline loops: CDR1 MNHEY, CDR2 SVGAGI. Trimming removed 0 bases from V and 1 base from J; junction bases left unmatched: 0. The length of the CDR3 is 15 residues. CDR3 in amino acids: CASSYSAGGQETQYF. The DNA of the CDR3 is TGTGCCAGCAGTTACTCAGCGGGGGGCCAAGAGACCCAGTACTTC.

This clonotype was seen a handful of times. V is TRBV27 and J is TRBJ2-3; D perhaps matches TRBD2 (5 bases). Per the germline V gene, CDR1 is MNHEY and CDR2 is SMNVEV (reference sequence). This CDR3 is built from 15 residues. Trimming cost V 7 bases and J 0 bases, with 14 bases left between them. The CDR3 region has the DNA TGTGCCAGCAAGGGTACGGAGGTTAGCACAGATACGCAGTATTTT. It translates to CASKGTEVSTDTQYF.

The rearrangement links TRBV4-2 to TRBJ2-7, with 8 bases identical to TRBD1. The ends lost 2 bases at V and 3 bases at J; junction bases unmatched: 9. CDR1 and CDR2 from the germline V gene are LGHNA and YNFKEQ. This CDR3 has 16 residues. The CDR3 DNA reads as TGTGCCAGCAGCCAAAGGAAGGGACAGGAGATCTACGAGCAGTACTTC. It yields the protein CASSQRKGQEIYEQYF.

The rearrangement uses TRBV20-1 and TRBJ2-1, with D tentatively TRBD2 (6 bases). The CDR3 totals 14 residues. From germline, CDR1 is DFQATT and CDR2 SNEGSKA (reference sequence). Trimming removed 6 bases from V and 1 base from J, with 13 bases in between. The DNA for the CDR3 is TGCAGTGCAGCAACTAGCCGTTCCTACAATGAGCAGTTCTTC. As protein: CSAATSRSYNEQFF.

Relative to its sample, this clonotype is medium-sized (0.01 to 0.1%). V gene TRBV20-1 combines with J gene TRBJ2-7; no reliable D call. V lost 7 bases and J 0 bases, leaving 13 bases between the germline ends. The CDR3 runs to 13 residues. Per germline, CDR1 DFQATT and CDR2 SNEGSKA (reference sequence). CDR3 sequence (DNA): TGCAGTGTTTCCACCGGCGGCTCCTACGAGCAGTACTTC. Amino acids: CSVSTGGSYEQYF.

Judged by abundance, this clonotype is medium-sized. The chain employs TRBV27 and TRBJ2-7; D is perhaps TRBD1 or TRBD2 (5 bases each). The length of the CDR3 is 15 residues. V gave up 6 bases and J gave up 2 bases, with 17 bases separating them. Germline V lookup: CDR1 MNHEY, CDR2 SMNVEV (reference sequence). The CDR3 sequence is CASRPLGEITYEQYF. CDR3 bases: TGTGCCAGCAGACCCTTGGGGGAGATCACCTACGAGCAGTACTTC.

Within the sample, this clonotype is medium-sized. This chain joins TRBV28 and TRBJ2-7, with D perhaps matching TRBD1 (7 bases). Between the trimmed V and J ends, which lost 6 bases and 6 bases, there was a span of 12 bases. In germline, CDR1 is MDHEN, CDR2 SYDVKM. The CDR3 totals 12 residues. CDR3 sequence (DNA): TGTGCCAGCAGGTCAGGGGGGTTCGAGCAGTACTTC. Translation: CASRSGGFEQYF.

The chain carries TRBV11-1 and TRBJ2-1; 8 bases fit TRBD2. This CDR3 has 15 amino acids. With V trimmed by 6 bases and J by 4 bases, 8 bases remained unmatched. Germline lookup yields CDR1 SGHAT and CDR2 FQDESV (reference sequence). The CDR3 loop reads CASRGRGGRYNEQFF. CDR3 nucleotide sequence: TGTGCCAGCAGGGGACGGGGGGGGAGATACAATGAGCAGTTCTTC.

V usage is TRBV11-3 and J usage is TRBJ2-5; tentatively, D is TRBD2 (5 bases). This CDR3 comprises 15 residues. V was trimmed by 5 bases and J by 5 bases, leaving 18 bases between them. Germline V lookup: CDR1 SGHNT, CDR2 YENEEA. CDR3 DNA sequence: TGTGCCAGCAGCCCGACGGGGTCATACTTGGAGACCCAGTACTTC. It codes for CASSPTGSYLETQYF. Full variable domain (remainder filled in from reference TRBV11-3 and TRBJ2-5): EAGVVQSPRYKIIEKKQPVAFWCNPISGHNTLYWYLQNLGQGPELLIRYENEEAVDDSQLPKDRFSAERLKGVDSTLKIQPAELGDSAVYLCASSPTGSYLETQYFGPGTRLLVL.

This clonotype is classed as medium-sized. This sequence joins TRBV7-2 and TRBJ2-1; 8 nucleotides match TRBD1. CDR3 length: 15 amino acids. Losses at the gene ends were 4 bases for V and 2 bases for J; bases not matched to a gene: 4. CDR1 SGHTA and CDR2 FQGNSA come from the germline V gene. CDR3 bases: TGTGCCAGCAGCTATGGACAGGGCACCTACAATGAGCAGTTCTTC. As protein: CASSYGQGTYNEQFF.

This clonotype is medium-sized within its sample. The CDR3 sequence is CASSISETQYF. CDR3 sequence (DNA): TGTGCCAGCAGTATCTCCGAGACCCAGTACTTC. The chain combines TRBV27 with TRBJ2-5; no clear D. Trimming cost V 5 bases and J 5 bases, with 6 bases left between them. The germline gives CDR1 MNHEY, CDR2 SMNVEV (reference sequence). The CDR3 is made up of 11 amino acids.

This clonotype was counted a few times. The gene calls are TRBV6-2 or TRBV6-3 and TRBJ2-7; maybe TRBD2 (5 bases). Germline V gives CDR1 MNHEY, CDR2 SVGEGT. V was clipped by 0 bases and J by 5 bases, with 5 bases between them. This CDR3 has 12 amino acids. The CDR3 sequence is CASSYSEDEQYF. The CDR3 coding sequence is TGTGCCAGCAGTTACTCGGAGGACGAGCAGTACTTC.

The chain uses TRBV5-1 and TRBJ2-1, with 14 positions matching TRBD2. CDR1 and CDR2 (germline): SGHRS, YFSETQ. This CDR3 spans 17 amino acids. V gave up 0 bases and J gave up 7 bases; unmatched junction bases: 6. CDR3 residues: CASSLGLAGGPMNEQFF. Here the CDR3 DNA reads TGCGCCAGCAGCTTGGGACTAGCGGGAGGGCCTATGAATGAGCAGTTCTTC.

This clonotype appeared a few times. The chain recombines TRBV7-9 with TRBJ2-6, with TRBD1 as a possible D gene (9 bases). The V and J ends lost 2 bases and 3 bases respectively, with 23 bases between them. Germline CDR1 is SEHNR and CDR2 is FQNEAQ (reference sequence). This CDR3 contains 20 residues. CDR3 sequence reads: CASSLTALGTGTSGANVLTF. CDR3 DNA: TGTGCCAGCAGCTTAACGGCCCTCGGGACAGGGACTAGTGGGGCCAACGTCCTGACTTTC.